The 21 T cell receptor beta chains reported below all come from one sample, sequenced in a study of blood T cell repertoires in COVID-19. Some clones are missing from TCRdb's copy, which holds only in-frame ones; the method was immunoSEQ multiplex PCR. Of approximately 100,000 clones detected, around 84% appear once; the ten largest clones hold 2.1%. The specimen sequenced was peripheral blood. The receptors shown here come from a human donor in a cohort sampled during active COVID-19.

The rearrangement uses TRBV24-1 and TRBJ1-1; D is possibly TRBD1 (5 bases). The CDR3 totals 14 residues. The V gene lost 10 bases and the J gene lost 3 bases, with 17 bases spanning the gap. The V gene's germline CDR1 is KGHDR and CDR2 SFDVKD. The CDR3 coding sequence is TGTGCCACGCGGCCGGGGGAAGGAGACACTGAAGCTTTCTTT. Protein product: CATRPGEGDTEAFF.

This chain joins TRBV2 and TRBJ1-5; 9 nucleotides align to TRBD1. V gave up 6 bases and J gave up 4 bases; unmatched junction bases: 7. The CDR3 runs to 15 residues. Germline CDR1 reads SNHLY; CDR2 reads FYNNEI. The CDR3 nucleotides are TGTGCCAGCAGCGGGGACAGGGCAGGAAATCAGCCCCAGCATTTT. This encodes CASSGDRAGNQPQHF.

This clone has just one count. This chain links TRBV5-1 with TRBJ1-2, with 11 bases identical to TRBD1. Germline V gene lookup returns CDR1 SGHRS and CDR2 YFSETQ. The CDR3 is 15 residues long. V was clipped by 4 bases and J by 4 bases; unmatched bases: 6. CDR3 in DNA: TGCGCCAGCAGCCTAGGACAGGGGGCTTCCTATGGCTACACCTTC. Encoded protein: CASSLGQGASYGYTF.

In DNA, the CDR3 is TGTGCCAGCAGCTTAGGCACTAGCGGTTCGCACAATGAGCAGTTCTTC. It is translated as CASSLGTSGSHNEQFF. The rearrangement links TRBV11-2 to TRBJ2-1; TRBD2 agrees at 8 bases. The CDR3 totals 16 residues. Trimming took 1 base from V and 5 from J; bases not matched to a gene: 7. Germline V CDR1 and CDR2: SGHAT, FQNNGV.

The genes are TRBV19 and TRBJ1-6; 7 nucleotides match TRBD1. The CDR3 runs 15 residues. Germline V gene data show CDR1 as LNHDA and CDR2 as SQIVND (reference sequence). V trimming: 2 bases; J trimming: 10 bases; junction bases outside the gene matches: 8. The DNA for the CDR3 is TGTGCCAGTAGTATATCTTGGACAGGCGGCTCACCCCTCCACTTT. Amino acid sequence: CASSISWTGGSPLHF.

This clone has ten or more counts. The chain uses TRBV14 and TRBJ2-2, with D hard to call. V was clipped by 4 bases and J by 6 bases, with 12 bases between them. This CDR3 is 14 amino acids long. CDR1 is SGHDN, CDR2 FVKESK, per germline. The CDR3 protein is CASSRLQGAGELFF. The CDR3 nucleotides are TGTGCCAGCAGCCGTCTACAAGGAGCCGGGGAGCTGTTTTTT.

The CDR3 DNA follows: TGTGCCAGCAGCCAAGATAGGGAGACATTACTGTACTTC. Residues: CASSQDRETLLYF. The J gene is TRBJ2-4, the V gene TRBV4-2; perhaps TRBD2 as D (5 bases). V lost 0 bases and J 15 bases, leaving 15 bases between the germline ends. There are 13 residues in the CDR3. CDR1 and CDR2 (germline): LGHNA, YNFKEQ.

This sequence joins TRBV4-2 and TRBJ2-7; D is perhaps TRBD2 (6 bases). Per germline, CDR1 LGHNA and CDR2 YNFKEQ. V was clipped by 0 bases and J by 4 bases, with 10 bases between them. The CDR3 totals 14 residues. DNA for the CDR3: TGTGCCAGCAGCCAAGATAGAGGGAGGTACGAGCAGTACTTC. Encoded protein: CASSQDRGRYEQYF.

This clone appeared a few times. The V and J genes are TRBV3-1 (or the pseudogene TRBV3-2) and TRBJ2-5, with D tentatively TRBD2 (6 bases). With 4 bases removed from V and 0 bases from J, the gap between germline ends came to 21 bases. CDR1 is LGHDT and CDR2 is YNNKEL in the germline V gene (reference sequence). This CDR3 has 18 amino acids. CDR3 bases: TGTGCCAGCAGCCCGCCGCGGGGAACACCCCTGTACCAAGAGACCCAGTACTTC. This encodes CASSPPRGTPLYQETQYF.

This rearrangement joins TRBV5-1 to TRBJ2-1, with 10 bases fitting TRBD1. J was trimmed by 5 bases and V by 3 bases; bases with no gene match: 14. CDR1 is SGHRS and CDR2 is YFSETQ in the germline V gene. CDR3 length: 18 amino acids. The CDR3 loop is CASSWVPGQGTGNNEQFF. The CDR3 DNA sequence: TGCGCCAGCAGCTGGGTCCCGGGACAGGGGACCGGGAACAATGAGCAGTTCTTC.

This chain links TRBV5-6 with TRBJ1-4; 9 nucleotides match TRBD1. The CDR3 contains 16 residues. CDR1 is SGHDT and CDR2 is YYEEEE in the germline V gene. Unmatched junction bases numbered 11, after V lost 4 bases and J lost 7 bases. In DNA, the CDR3 is TGTGCCAGCAGCCTGGGACAGGGCTACTTAATTGAAAAACTGTTTTTT. Its translation is CASSLGQGYLIEKLFF.

This rearrangement joins TRBV7-9 to TRBJ1-2, with 7 nucleotides matching TRBD1. J gave up 7 bases and V 2 bases, and 13 bases lay outside the gene matches. Germline V gives CDR1 SEHNR, CDR2 FQNEAQ (reference sequence). CDR3 length equals 16 residues. In DNA, the CDR3 is TGTGCCAGCAGCTTATGGACAGGAGTAACCCCCCGTGGCTACACCTTC. This encodes CASSLWTGVTPRGYTF.

This clone has just a few counts. The chain joins TRBV7-6 to TRBJ2-1, with TRBD1 identical over 8 bases. This CDR3 spans 16 amino acids. V trimming: 3 bases; J trimming: 4 bases; junction bases outside the gene matches: 8. Germline CDR1 reads SGHVS; CDR2 reads FNYEAQ. The CDR3 nucleotides are TGTGCCAGCAGCTTGGGCGGCAGGGGGCTATACAATGAGCAGTTCTTC. It encodes CASSLGGRGLYNEQFF.

The CDR3 nucleotides read TGCGCCAGCAGTAAATCCGGGACAGGGGGCTACGAGCAGTACTTC. This encodes CASSKSGTGGYEQYF. The V and J genes are TRBV10-1 and TRBJ2-7; 11 bases align to TRBD1. V was clipped by 5 bases and J by 3 bases; unmatched bases: 6. CDR1 and CDR2 from the germline V gene are WNHNN and SYGVQD (reference sequence). This CDR3 has 15 residues.

This chain links TRBV4-2 with TRBJ2-3, with 13 nucleotides matching TRBD2. Germline CDR1 LGHNA, CDR2 YNFKEQ. The V gene end was trimmed by 2 bases and the J gene end by 4 bases; junction bases not matched to a gene: 6. CDR3 length equals 17 residues. The CDR3 reads CASSQFRLAGGPDTQYF. The CDR3 DNA reads TGTGCCAGCAGCCAATTTCGACTAGCGGGAGGCCCAGATACGCAGTATTTT.

This clone is a singleton in its sample. The chain recombines TRBV5-1 with TRBJ2-1, with 8 bases identical to TRBD2. Unmatched junction bases numbered 5, after V lost 0 bases and J lost 0 bases. CDR1 SGHRS and CDR2 YFSETQ come from the germline V gene. This CDR3 has 17 amino acids. The CDR3 region is CASSLEPAGGSYNEQFF. DNA for the CDR3: TGCGCCAGCAGCTTGGAACCCGCGGGGGGCTCCTACAATGAGCAGTTCTTC. Together with reference TRBV5-1 and TRBJ2-1, the CDR3 gives the full variable domain: KAGVTQTPRYLIKTRGQQVTLSCSPISGHRSVSWYQQTPGQGLQFLFEYFSETQRNKGNFPGRFSGRQFSNSRSEMNVSTLELGDSALYLCASSLEPAGGSYNEQFFGPGTRLTVL.

The chain combines TRBV5-1 with TRBJ2-2, with D perhaps TRBD2 (5 bases). From germline, CDR1 is SGHRS and CDR2 YFSETQ. Deletions cut 1 base from V and 2 bases from J, with 12 bases between. This CDR3 comprises 16 residues. CDR3 in amino acids: CASSLFGEGNTGELFF. Written as DNA, the CDR3 is TGCGCCAGCAGCTTGTTCGGGGAAGGAAACACCGGGGAGCTGTTTTTT.

CDR3 in amino acids: CVFAPGGMNTEAFF. In nucleotides, the CDR3 is TGTGTCTTTGCCCCAGGCGGGATGAACACTGAAGCTTTCTTT. This chain uses TRBV5-4 with TRBJ1-1; D not resolved. CDR1 is SGHNT, CDR2 YYREEE, per germline (reference sequence). CDR3 length equals 14 residues. The whole variable domain, filled in from reference TRBV5-4 and TRBJ1-1, reads ETGVTQSPTHLIKTRGQQVTLRCSSQSGHNTVSWYQQALGQGPQFIFQYYREEENGRGNFPPRFSGLQFPNYSSELNVNALELDDSALYLCVFAPGGMNTEAFFGQGTRLTVV.

V is TRBV5-6 and J is TRBJ1-1; D gene uncertain. The V and J ends lost 0 bases and 3 bases respectively, with 9 bases between them. This CDR3 has 14 residues. Germline V gene sequence: CDR1 SGHDT, CDR2 YYEEEE. CDR3 region: CASSLARVYTEAFF. The CDR3 region has the DNA TGTGCCAGCAGCTTGGCCCGGGTTTACACTGAAGCTTTCTTT.

This sequence joins TRBV5-1 and TRBJ2-7; the match to TRBD2 covers 10 bases. CDR3 length: 15 amino acids. With 4 bases clipped from V and 2 bases from J, the junction kept 6 bases outside the gene matches. Germline CDR1 reads SGHRS; CDR2 reads YFSETQ. CDR3 sequence (DNA): TGCGCCAGCAGCGCACGTACTAGCGGGACCTACGAGCAGTACTTC. Translated, it gives CASSARTSGTYEQYF.

The gene calls are TRBV11-1 and TRBJ1-1, with TRBD1 identical over 7 bases. CDR3 length equals 14 residues. Germline lookup yields CDR1 SGHAT and CDR2 FQDESV (reference sequence). V lost 1 base and J lost 5; bases outside the gene matches: 4. The CDR3, as DNA: TGTGCCAGCAGCTTAGTTGCAGGGGGGACTGAAGCTTTCTTT. It translates to CASSLVAGGTEAFF.